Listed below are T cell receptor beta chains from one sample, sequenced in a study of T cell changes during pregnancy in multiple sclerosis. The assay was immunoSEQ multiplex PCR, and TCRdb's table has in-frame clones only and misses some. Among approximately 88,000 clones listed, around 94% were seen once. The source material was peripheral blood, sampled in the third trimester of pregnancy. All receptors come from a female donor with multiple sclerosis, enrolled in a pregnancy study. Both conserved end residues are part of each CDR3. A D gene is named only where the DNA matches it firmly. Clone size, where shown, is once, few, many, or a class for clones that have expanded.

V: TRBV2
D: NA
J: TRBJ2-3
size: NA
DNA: TGTGCCAGCAGGTGGAGGGGCGCGAGGGATACGCAGTATTTT
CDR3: CASRWRGARDTQYF

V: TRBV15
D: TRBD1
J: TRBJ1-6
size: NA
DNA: TGTGCCACCAGCCCAGACAGGGGGCAAAATTCACCCCTCCACTTT
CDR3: CATSPDRGQNSPLHF

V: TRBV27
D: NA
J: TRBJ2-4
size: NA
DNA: TGTGCCAGCAGACCAAGGGGCACAGGGAACATTCAGTACTTC
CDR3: CASRPRGTGNIQYF

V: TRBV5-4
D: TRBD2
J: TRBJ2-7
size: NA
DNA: TGTGCCAGCAGCTTGGGAATAGCGGGATCGTACGAGCAGTACTTC
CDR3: CASSLGIAGSYEQYF

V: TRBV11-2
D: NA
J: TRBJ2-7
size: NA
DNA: TGTGCCAGCAGCTTAGAGGGGCACACAGGAGCCTACGAGCAGTACTTC
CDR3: CASSLEGHTGAYEQYF

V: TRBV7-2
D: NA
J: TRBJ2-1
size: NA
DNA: TGTGCCAGCAGCCACTTCGCGAATGAGCAGTTCTTC
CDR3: CASSHFANEQFF

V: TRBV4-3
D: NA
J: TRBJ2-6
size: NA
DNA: TGCGCCAGCAGCCACCAGGGAACTGGGGCCAACGTCCTGACTTTC
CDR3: CASSHQGTGANVLTF

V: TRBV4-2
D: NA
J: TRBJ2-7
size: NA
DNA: TGTGCCAGCAGCCAGGCCACTAGCCCAGCCTACGAGCAGTACTTC
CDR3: CASSQATSPAYEQYF

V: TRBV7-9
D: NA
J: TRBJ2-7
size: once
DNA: TGTGCCAGCAGCTTAACGGGATTCTACGAGCAGTACTTC
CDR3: CASSLTGFYEQYF

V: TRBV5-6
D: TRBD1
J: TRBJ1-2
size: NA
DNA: TGTGCCAGCAGCTGGGACCTGACAGGGGTAGGAGGCTACACCTTC
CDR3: CASSWDLTGVGGYTF

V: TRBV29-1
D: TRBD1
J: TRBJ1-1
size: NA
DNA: TGCAGCGTTGGACCCGGACAGGCCCTCCTGAACACTGAAGCTTTCTTT
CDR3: CSVGPGQALLNTEAFF

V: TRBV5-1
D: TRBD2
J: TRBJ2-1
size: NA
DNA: TGCGCCAGCAGCTTGCACCTATTTACTAGCGGGAGATCCAATGAGCAGTTCTTC
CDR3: CASSLHLFTSGRSNEQFF

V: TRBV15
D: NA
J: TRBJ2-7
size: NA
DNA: TGTGCCACCAGCAGCGCTCCCTTCAAAGTTCGGGAGAAGTACTTC
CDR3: CATSSAPFKVREKYF

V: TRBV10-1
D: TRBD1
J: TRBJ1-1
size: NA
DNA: TGCGCCAGCAGCTTATACCGGGACAGTGAAGCTTTCTTT
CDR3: CASSLYRDSEAFF

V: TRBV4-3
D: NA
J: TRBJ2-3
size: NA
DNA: TGCGCCAGCAGCCAAGTGGTTAGCTCAGATACGCAGTATTTT
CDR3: CASSQVVSSDTQYF

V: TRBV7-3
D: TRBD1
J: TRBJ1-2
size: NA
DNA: TGTGCCAGCAGCCCTGGACAGGGCTATGGCTACACCTTC
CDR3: CASSPGQGYGYTF

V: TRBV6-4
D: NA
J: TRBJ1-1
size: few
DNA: TGTGCCAGCAGTTACGAGGACAGTGAGAACACTGAAGCTTTCTTT
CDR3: CASSYEDSENTEAFF

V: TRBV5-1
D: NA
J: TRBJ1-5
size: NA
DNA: TGCGCCAGCAGCTTGGTAGGGGGACAGCCCCAGCATTTT
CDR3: CASSLVGGQPQHF

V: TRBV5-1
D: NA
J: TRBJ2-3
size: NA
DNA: TGCGCCAGCAGCTTGGCCCCGGGAGCGGGTGTAGATACGCAGTATTTT
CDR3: CASSLAPGAGVDTQYF

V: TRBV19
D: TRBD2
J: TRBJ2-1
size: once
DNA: TGTGCCAGTAGTATAGACCGGACTAGTCACAAGTTCTTC
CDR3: CASSIDRTSHKFF

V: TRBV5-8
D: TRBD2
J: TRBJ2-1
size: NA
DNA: TGTGCCAGCAGCTTATGGGGACTAGCGGGAAGGAATGAGCAGTTCTTC
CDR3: CASSLWGLAGRNEQFF

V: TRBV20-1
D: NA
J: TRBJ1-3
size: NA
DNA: TGCAGTGCTTTCAGGGGAAACACCATATATTTT
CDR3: CSAFRGNTIYF

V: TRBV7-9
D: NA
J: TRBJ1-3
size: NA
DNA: TGTGCCAGCAGCTTATTAACAACTAGCTCTGGAAACACCATATATTTT
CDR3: CASSLLTTSSGNTIYF